The table lists the clone carrying this T cell receptor (beta chain) with many counts. The data were obtained in a study of blood T cell repertoires in COVID-19. At the level of the study: COVID-19 samples collected from the United States, Italy and Spain covered acute and convalescent phases. PBMCs, B-cell-depleted T cells, or T cells provided the cDNA or gDNA that made up the material.

The CDR3 is 15 residues long. V dropped 5 bases and J dropped 1; count of bases not matched to a gene: 4. Germline CDR1 and CDR2: SGHNT and YENEEA. In the authors' methods: Amplification of reference gene primers provided the estimated nucleated cell counts. Assay used: immunoSEQ multiplex PCR; TCRdb lists only in-frame clones, some missing. V, J and clone size derive from that table, while D and trimming were established from the DNA sequence. The sample yields roughly 140,000 clones, more than 65% seen once. Sequencing was done on a sample of peripheral blood. The receptor comes from a woman in her forties or fifties in a cohort sampled during active or convalescent COVID-19. The chain has TRBV11-3 and TRBJ2-2; 7 positions match TRBD1. CDR3 in DNA: TGTGCCAGCAGCCCCGGGACAGAGAACACCGGGGAGCTGTTTTTT. Translation: CASSPGTENTGELFF.